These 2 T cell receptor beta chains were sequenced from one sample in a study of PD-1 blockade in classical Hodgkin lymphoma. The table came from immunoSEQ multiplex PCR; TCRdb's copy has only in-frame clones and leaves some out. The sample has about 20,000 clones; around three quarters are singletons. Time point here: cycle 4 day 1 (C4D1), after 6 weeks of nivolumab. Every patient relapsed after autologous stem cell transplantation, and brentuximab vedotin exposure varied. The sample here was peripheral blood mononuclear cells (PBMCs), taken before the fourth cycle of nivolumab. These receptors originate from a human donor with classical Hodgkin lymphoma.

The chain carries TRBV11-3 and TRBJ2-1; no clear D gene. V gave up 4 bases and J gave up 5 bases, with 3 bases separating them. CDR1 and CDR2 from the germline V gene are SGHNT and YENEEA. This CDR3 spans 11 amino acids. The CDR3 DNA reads TGTGCCAGCAGCTCTAACAATGAGCAGTTCTTC. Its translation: CASSSNNEQFF.

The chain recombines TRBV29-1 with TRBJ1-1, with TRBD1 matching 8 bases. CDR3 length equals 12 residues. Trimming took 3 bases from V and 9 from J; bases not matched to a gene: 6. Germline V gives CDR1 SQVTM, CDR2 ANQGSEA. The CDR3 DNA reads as TGCAGCGTTGAGGGCCAGGGGGCCCAAGCTTTCTTT. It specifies CSVEGQGAQAFF. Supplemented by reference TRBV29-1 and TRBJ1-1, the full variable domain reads SAVISQKPSRDICQRGTSLTIQCQVDSQVTMMFWYRQQPGQSLTLIATANQGSEATYESGFVIDKFPISRPNLTFSTLTVSNMSPEDSSIYLCSVEGQGAQAFFGQGTRLTVV.